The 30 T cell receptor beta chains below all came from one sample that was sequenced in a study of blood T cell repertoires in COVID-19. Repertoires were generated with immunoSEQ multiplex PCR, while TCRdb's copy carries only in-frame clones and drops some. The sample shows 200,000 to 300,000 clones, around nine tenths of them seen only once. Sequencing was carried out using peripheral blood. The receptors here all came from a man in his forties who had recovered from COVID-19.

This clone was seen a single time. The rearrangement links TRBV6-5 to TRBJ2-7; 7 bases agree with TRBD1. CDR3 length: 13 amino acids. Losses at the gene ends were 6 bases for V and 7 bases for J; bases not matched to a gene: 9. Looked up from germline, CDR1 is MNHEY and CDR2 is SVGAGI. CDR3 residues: CASRGTAFREQYF. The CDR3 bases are TGTGCCAGCAGGGGGACAGCTTTTCGGGAGCAGTACTTC.

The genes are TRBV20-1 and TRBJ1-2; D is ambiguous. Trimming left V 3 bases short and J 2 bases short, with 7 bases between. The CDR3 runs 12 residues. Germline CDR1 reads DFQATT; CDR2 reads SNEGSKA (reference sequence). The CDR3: CSASRHNYGYTF. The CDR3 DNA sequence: TGCAGTGCTAGTAGACACAACTATGGCTACACCTTC.

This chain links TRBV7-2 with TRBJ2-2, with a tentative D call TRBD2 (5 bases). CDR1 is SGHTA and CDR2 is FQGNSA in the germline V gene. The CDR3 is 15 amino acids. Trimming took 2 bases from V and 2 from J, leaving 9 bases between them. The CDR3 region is CASSLRPGNTGELFF. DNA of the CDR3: TGTGCCAGCAGCTTAAGGCCGGGAAACACCGGGGAGCTGTTTTTT.

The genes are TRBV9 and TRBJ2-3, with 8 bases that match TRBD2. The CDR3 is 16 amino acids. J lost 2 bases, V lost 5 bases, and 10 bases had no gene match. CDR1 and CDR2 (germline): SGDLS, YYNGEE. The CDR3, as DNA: TGTGCCAGCAGTTCGGGGGCGGGAGGAATCACAGATACGCAGTATTTT. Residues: CASSSGAGGITDTQYF.

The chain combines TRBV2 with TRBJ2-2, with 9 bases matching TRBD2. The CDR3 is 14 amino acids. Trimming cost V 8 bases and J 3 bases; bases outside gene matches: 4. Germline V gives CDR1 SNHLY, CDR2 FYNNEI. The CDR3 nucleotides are TGTGCCAGCCGGCTAGCGGGGCACACCGGGGAGCTGTTTTTT. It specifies CASRLAGHTGELFF.

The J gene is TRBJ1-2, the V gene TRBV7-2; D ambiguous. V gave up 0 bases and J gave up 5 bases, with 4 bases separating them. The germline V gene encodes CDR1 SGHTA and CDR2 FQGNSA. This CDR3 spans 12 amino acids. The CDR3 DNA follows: TGTGCCAGCAGCTTAGCACAGTATGGCTACACCTTC. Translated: CASSLAQYGYTF. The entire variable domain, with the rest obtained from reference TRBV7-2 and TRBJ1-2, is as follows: GAGVSQSPSNKVTEKGKDVELRCDPISGHTALYWYRQSLGQGLEFLIYFQGNSAPDKSGLPSDRFSAERTGGSVSTLTIQRTQQEDSAVYLCASSLAQYGYTFGSGTRLTVV.

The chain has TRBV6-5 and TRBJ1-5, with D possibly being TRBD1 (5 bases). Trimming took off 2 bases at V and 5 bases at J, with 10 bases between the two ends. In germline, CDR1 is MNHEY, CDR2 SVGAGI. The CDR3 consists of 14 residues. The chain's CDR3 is CASSYGAGYQPQHF. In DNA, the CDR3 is TGTGCCAGCAGTTACGGGGCAGGGTATCAGCCCCAGCATTTT.

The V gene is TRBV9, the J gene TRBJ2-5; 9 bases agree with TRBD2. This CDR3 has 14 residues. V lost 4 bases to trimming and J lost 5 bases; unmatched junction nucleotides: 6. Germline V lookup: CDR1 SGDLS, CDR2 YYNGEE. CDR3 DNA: TGTGCCAGCAGCCCGCGGGGGGGCCAGGAGACCCAGTACTTC. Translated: CASSPRGGQETQYF.

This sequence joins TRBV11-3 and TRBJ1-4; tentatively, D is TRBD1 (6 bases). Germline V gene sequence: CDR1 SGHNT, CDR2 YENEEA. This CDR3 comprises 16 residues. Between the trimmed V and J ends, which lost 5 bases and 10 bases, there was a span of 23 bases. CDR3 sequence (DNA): TGTGCCAGCAGCACAATCTTTCAGGGGACCGTTGGAAAACTGTTTTTT. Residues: CASSTIFQGTVGKLFF.

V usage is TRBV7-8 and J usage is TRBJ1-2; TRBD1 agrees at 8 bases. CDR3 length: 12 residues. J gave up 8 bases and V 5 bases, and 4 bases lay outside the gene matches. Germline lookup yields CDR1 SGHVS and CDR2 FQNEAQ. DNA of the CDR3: TGTGCCAGCAGCCCAGGGGGCGTCGGCTACACCTTC. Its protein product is CASSPGGVGYTF.

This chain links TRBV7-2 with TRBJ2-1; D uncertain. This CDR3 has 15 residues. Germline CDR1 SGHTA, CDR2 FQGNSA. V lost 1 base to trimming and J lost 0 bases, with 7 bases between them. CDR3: CASSLGWSSYNEQFF. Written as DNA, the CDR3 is TGTGCCAGCAGCTTAGGCTGGAGCTCCTACAATGAGCAGTTCTTC. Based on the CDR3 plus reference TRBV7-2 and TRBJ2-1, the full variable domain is GAGVSQSPSNKVTEKGKDVELRCDPISGHTALYWYRQSLGQGLEFLIYFQGNSAPDKSGLPSDRFSAERTGGSVSTLTIQRTQQEDSAVYLCASSLGWSSYNEQFFGPGTRLTVL.

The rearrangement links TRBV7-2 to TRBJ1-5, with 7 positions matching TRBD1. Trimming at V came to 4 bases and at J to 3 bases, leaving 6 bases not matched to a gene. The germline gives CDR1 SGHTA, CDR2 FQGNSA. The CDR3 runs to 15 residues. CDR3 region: CASSSWDSLNQPQHF. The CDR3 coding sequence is TGTGCCAGCAGCTCGTGGGACAGTCTCAATCAGCCCCAGCATTTT.

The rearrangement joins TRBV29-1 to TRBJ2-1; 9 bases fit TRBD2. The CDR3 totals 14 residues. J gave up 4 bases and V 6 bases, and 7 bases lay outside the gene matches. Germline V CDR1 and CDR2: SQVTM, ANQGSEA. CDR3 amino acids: CSVAGTSTYNEQFF. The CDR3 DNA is TGCAGCGTCGCCGGGACTAGCACGTACAATGAGCAGTTCTTC.

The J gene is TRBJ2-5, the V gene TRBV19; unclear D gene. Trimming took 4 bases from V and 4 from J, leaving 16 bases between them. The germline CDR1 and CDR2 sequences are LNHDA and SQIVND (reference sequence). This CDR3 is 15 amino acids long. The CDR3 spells CASSKIEAVIETQYF. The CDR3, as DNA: TGTGCCAGTAGTAAGATAGAAGCTGTAATAGAGACCCAGTACTTC. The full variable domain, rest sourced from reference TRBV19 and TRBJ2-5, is DGGITQSPKYLFRKEGQNVTLSCEQNLNHDAMYWYRQDPGQGLRLIYYSQIVNDFQKGDIAEGYSVSREKKESFPLTVTSAQKNPTAFYLCASSKIEAVIETQYFGPGTRLLVL.

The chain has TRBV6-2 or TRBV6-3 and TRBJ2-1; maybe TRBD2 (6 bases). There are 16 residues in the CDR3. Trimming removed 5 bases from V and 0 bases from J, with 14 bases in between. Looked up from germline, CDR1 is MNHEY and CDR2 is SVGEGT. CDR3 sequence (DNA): TGTGCCAGCAGTGAGGGACTCCTACCCTCCTACAATGAGCAGTTCTTC. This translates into CASSEGLLPSYNEQFF.

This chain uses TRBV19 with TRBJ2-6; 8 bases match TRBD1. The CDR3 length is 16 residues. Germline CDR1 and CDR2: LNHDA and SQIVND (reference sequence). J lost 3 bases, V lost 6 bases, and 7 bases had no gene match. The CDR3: CASSSFRGLGANVLTF. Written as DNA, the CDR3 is TGTGCCAGTAGCTCTTTCAGGGGGCTTGGGGCCAACGTCCTGACTTTC.

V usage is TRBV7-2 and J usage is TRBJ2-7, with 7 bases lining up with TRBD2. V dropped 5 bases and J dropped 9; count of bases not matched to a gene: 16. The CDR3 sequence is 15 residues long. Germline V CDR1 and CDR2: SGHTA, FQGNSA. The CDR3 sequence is CASSPPQREGRRQYF. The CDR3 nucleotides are TGTGCCAGCAGCCCCCCTCAGAGGGAGGGCCGTCGGCAGTACTTC.

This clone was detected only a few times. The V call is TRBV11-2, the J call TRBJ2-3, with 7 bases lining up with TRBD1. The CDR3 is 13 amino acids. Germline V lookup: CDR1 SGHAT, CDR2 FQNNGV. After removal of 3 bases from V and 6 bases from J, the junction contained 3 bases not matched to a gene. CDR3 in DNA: TGTGCCAGCAGCTTTATCAGGGGGGATACGCAGTATTTT. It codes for CASSFIRGDTQYF.

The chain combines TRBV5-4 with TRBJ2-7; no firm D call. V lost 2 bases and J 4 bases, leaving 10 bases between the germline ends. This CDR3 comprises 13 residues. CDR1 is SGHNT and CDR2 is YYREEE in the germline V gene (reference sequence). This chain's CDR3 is CASSFPTAYEQYF. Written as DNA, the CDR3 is TGTGCCAGCAGCTTCCCTACCGCTTACGAGCAGTACTTC. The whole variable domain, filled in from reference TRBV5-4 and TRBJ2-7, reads ETGVTQSPTHLIKTRGQQVTLRCSSQSGHNTVSWYQQALGQGPQFIFQYYREEENGRGNFPPRFSGLQFPNYSSELNVNALELDDSALYLCASSFPTAYEQYFGPGTRLTVT.

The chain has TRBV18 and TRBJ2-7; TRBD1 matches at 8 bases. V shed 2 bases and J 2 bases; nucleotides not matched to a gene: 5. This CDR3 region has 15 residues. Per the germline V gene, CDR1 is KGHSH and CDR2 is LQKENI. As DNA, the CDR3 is TGTGCCAGCTCACCAAGGACAGGGAGTCCCTACGAGCAGTACTTC. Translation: CASSPRTGSPYEQYF.

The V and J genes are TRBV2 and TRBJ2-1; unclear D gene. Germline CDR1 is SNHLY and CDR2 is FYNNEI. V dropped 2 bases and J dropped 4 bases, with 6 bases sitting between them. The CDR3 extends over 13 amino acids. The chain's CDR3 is CASSERTYNEQFF. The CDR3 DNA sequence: TGTGCCAGCAGTGAACGTACATACAATGAGCAGTTCTTC.

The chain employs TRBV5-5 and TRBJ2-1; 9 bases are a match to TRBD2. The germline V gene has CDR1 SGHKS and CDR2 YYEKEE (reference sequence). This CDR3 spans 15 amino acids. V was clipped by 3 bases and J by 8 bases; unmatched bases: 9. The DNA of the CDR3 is TGTGCCAGCAGCTCCTTGGGCGGGAGGGCCGATGAGCAGTTCTTC. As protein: CASSSLGGRADEQFF.

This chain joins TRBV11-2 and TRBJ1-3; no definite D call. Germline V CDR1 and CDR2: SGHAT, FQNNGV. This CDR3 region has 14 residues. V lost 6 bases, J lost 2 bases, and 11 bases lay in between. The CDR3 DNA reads TGTGCCAGCAGTCCGATCGGGGCTGGAAACACCATATATTTT. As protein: CASSPIGAGNTIYF.

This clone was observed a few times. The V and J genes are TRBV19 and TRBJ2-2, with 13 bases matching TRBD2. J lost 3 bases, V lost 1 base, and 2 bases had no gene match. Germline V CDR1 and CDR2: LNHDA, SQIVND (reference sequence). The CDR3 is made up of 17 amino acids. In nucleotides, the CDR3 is TGTGCCAGTAGTATAGTAGGACTAGCGGGAGACACCGGGGAGCTGTTTTTT. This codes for CASSIVGLAGDTGELFF.

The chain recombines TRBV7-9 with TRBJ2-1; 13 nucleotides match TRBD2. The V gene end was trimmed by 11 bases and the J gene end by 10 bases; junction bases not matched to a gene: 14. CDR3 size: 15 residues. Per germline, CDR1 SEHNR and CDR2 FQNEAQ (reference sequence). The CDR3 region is CAGWAGLAGAGEQFF. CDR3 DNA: TGTGCCGGATGGGCAGGACTAGCGGGAGCTGGGGAGCAGTTCTTC.

The CDR3 sequence: CASSIIPASGVNGETQYF. CDR3 in DNA: TGTGCCAGTAGTATAATCCCAGCCAGCGGGGTGAATGGGGAGACCCAGTACTTC. The chain links TRBV19 to TRBJ2-5, with TRBD2 identical over 7 bases. The germline V gene encodes CDR1 LNHDA and CDR2 SQIVND (reference sequence). J lost 5 bases, V lost 2 bases, and 17 bases had no gene match. The CDR3 length is 18 residues.

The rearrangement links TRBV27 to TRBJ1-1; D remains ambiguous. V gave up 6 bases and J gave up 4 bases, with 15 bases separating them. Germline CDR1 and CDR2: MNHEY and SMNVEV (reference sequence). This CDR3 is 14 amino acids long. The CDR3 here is CASRGNWALTEAFF. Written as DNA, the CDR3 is TGTGCCAGCAGGGGTAACTGGGCGCTCACTGAAGCTTTCTTT.

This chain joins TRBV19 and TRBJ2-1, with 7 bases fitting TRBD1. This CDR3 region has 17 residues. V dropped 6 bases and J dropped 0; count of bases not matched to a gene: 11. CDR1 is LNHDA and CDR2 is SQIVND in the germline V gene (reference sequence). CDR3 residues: CASRDKRGLGSYNEQFF. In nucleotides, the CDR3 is TGTGCCAGTAGGGATAAGAGGGGGCTGGGCTCCTACAATGAGCAGTTCTTC.

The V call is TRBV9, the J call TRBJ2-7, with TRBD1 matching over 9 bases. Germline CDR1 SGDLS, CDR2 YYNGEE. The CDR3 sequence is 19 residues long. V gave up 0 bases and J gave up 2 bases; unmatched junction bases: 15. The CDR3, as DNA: TGTGCCAGCAGCGTAGGCATGGCCCCGGGACAGGGTCGTACCTACGAGCAGTACTTC. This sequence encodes CASSVGMAPGQGRTYEQYF.

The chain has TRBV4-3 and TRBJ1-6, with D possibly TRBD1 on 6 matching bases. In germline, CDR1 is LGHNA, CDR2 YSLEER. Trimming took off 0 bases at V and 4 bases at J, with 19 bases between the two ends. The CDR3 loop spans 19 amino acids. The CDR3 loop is CASSQDPFRGQSYNSPLHF. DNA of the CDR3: TGCGCCAGCAGCCAAGACCCCTTCCGAGGACAGTCTTATAATTCACCCCTCCACTTT.